The 12 T cell receptor beta chains listed next were all sequenced from one sample in a study of CXCR3-negative and CXCR3-positive naive CD8 T cells. General observations from the study: More hydrophobic TRB CDR3s were found in CXCR3-positive naive cells than in CXCR3-negative naive cells.

No antigens are known for them. 5' RACE with UMI labels generated the TRB cDNA libraries. Reanalyzing the 5' RACE reads, TCRdb keeps one entry per CDR3 protein, without DNA. Its listing shows 120,000 to 150,000 distinct CDR3 sequences. The sequenced material came from naive CXCR3+ CD8+ T cells from blood. Subset denoted: CD45RO-CCR7+CD27+CD95- naive CD8+ T cells expressing CXCR3 (TNR3+). The source of these receptors is a human donor in good health. Some clones in this sample may be carry-over from other donors' samples.

This sequence joins TRBV9 and TRBJ2-5; without DNA, the TCRdb call of TRBD2 cannot be checked. The CDR3 consists of 15 residues. The germline gives CDR1 SGDLS, CDR2 YYNGEE. The CDR3 protein is CASSVGGGAQETQYF.

The J gene is TRBJ2-7, the V gene TRBV29-1. This CDR3 is 12 amino acids long. Germline CDR1 and CDR2: SQVTM and ANQGSEA. The CDR3: CSIYRSGSEQYF.

The gene calls are TRBV9 and TRBJ2-7. CDR1 and CDR2 from the germline V gene are SGDLS and YYNGEE. CDR3 length: 14 residues. CDR3 sequence reads: CASSTELENYEQYF.

The V gene is TRBV11-2, the J gene TRBJ2-1; there is no DNA to check the TCRdb D call of TRBD2. Germline CDR1 and CDR2: SGHAT and FQNNGV. The CDR3 contains 15 residues. The CDR3 here is CASSQGGGPFYEQFF.

This sequence joins TRBV29-1 and TRBJ2-5; the D gene TCRdb calls, TRBD2, cannot be checked with no DNA. The CDR3 extends over 17 amino acids. The V gene's germline CDR1 is SQVTM and CDR2 ANQGSEA. CDR3 loop: CSVEVVAGGRGEETQYF.

V is TRBV7-8 and J is TRBJ1-6; TCRdb calls TRBD1, which cannot be checked without DNA. CDR1 and CDR2 (germline): SGHVS, FQNEAQ. The CDR3 has 13 amino acids. The CDR3 sequence: CASSFPTGSPLHF.

The gene calls are TRBV2 and TRBJ2-1; the TCRdb call, TRBD2, lacks DNA for checking. The CDR3 runs to 16 residues. Germline V lookup: CDR1 SNHLY, CDR2 FYNNEI. The CDR3: CASSEDGPAAEDEQFF.

The J gene is TRBJ1-1, the V gene TRBV7-3. The CDR3 spans 14 residues. The germline V gene encodes CDR1 SGHTA and CDR2 FQGTGA. The CDR3 loop reads CASSLMGGGTEAFF. Based on the CDR3 plus reference TRBV7-3 and TRBJ1-1, the full variable domain is GAGVSQTPSNKVTEKGKYVELRCDPISGHTALYWYRQSLGQGPEFLIYFQGTGAADDSGLPNDRFFAVRPEGSVSTLKIQRTERGDSAVYLCASSLMGGGTEAFFGQGTRLTVV.

This chain joins TRBV6-2 or TRBV6-3 and TRBJ2-7; checking the TCRdb D call of TRBD2 is not possible without DNA. This CDR3 is 18 amino acids long. Germline CDR1 reads MNHEY; CDR2 reads SVGEGT. The CDR3 spells CASSYSWTSGSQAYEQYF.

The genes are TRBV7-6 and TRBJ1-1; TCRdb indicates TRBD1, and absent DNA this call remains unverified. This CDR3 comprises 14 residues. The germline gives CDR1 SGHVS, CDR2 FNYEAQ. The CDR3 loop reads CASSQTDGGERAFF.

The chain combines TRBV10-3 with TRBJ1-1; TCRdb names TRBD1, which stays unverified in the absence of DNA. CDR1 and CDR2 (germline): ENHRY, SYGVKD. This CDR3 has 12 amino acids. The CDR3 spells CAARDLSTEAFF.

The CDR3 reads CASSQDRQVQGGELFF. The chain has TRBV4-3 and TRBJ2-2; no DNA is available, so the TRBD1 call from TCRdb remains unchecked. The CDR3 is made up of 16 amino acids. The germline CDR1 and CDR2 sequences are LGHNA and YSLEER.